These T cell receptor beta chains were read from a single sample in a study of vaccination effects on CD4 cells after COVID-19. Their antigens are not known. TCRdb's table, derived via immunoSEQ multiplex PCR, lists solely in-frame clones and lacks some. This sample has more than 9,500 clones, with about 65% found just once. The source material was CD4+ T cells from PBMCs cultured with SARS-CoV-2 spike peptides, sampled after COVID-19 vaccination. Every receptor here comes from a human donor who received a COVID-19 vaccine. Each CDR3 is given with its conserved first and last residue.

TRBV9	TRBJ2-7	CASSVDLRPHEQYF
TRBV10-3	TRBJ1-6	CAISESGGNSPLHF
TRBV11-2	TRBJ2-5	CASSPGAGGKETQYF
TRBV6-5	TRBJ1-1	CASSEGEAFF
TRBV7-9	TRBJ2-1	CASSTGDNEQFF
TRBV12-3/TRBV12-4	TRBJ1-6	CATGGGGSPLHF
TRBV18	TRBJ2-1	CASSPPSSGGANEQFF
TRBV19	TRBJ1-3	CATDPRPGGTGNTIYF
TRBV4-3	TRBJ2-1	CASSQAWGGPSSYNEQFF
TRBV4-3	TRBJ2-1	CASSPLLAGAYNEQFF